A selection of T cell receptor beta chains follows, all from one sample in a study of blood T cell repertoires in COVID-19. TCRdb keeps only in-frame clones here, not all; method: immunoSEQ multiplex PCR. Of 200,000 to 300,000 clones in the sample, roughly 90% were seen once. The specimen was PBMCs or T cells enriched from blood (not recorded which). The receptor set was obtained from a woman in her 30s with acute COVID-19. Both conserved end residues are part of each CDR3.

j_call | v_call | cdr3_aa
TRBJ2-1 | TRBV3-1/TRBV3-2 | CASSQMLGVVVNEQFF
TRBJ2-1 | TRBV5-4 | CASSLVGDREYNEQFF
TRBJ1-2 | TRBV5-6 | CASSLGTGTAYGYTF
TRBJ1-2 | TRBV30 | CAWLGQGLRYGYTF
TRBJ1-1 | TRBV5-1 | CASNYNTGLNTEAFF
TRBJ2-1 | TRBV5-1 | CASSLEQRGRGEQFF
TRBJ1-1 | TRBV29-1 | CSVPKGGVDTEAFF
TRBJ1-2 | TRBV29-1 | CSVEVQDGYTF
TRBJ1-1 | TRBV7-2 | CASSLVRENTEAFF
TRBJ2-7 | TRBV2 | CASSDDGGYEQYF
TRBJ1-1 | TRBV10-2 | CASRYRGNTEAFF
TRBJ1-6 | TRBV7-8 | CATRGGDYNSPLHF
TRBJ2-1 | TRBV7-9 | CASSLLGGNEQFF
TRBJ1-2 | TRBV5-1 | CASSLAFEGTGYGYTF
TRBJ2-5 | TRBV5-1 | CASSSAGTSQETQYF
TRBJ1-2 | TRBV6-2/TRBV6-3 | CASSYDGGQIYGYTF
TRBJ1-1 | TRBV5-3 | CARRRGSTEAFF
TRBJ1-1 | TRBV7-2 | CASSLSFGGTEAFF
TRBJ1-1 | TRBV4-1 | CASSQILGQGGNTEAFF
TRBJ2-1 | TRBV9 | CASSVGTSGEREQFF
TRBJ1-5 | TRBV7-8 | CASSGGQGVWQPQHF
TRBJ1-2 | TRBV30 | CAWSYRVDGGYTF
TRBJ1-6 | TRBV30 | CAWRGYNSPLHF
TRBJ1-1 | TRBV6-5 | CASQTGTNTEAFF
TRBJ2-2 | TRBV4-1 | CASSLAGGTGELFF
TRBJ2-1 | TRBV7-3 | CASSLNRPGQGYNEQFF
TRBJ1-2 | TRBV2 | CARTEDRVSGGYTF
TRBJ1-1 | TRBV7-3 | CASSTRMNTEAFF
TRBJ2-4 | TRBV18 | CASSPQGAKNIQYF
TRBJ1-1 | TRBV2 | CASSVSLGGPEAFF
TRBJ1-1 | TRBV2 | CASSARTENTEAFF
TRBJ1-5 | TRBV19 | CASSPLGGSSNQPQHF
TRBJ2-7 | TRBV7-2 | CASSLATSPEQYF
TRBJ2-6 | TRBV27 | CASNKVGTPSGANVLTF
TRBJ1-1 | TRBV12-3/TRBV12-4 | CATQRQGNTEAFF
TRBJ2-7 | TRBV7-9 | CASTWGEKAYEQYF
TRBJ1-5 | TRBV19 | CASSMVTGVSNQPQHF
TRBJ2-2 | TRBV18 | CASSPLRQRNTGELFF
TRBJ2-2 | TRBV2 | CASSEVRTNTGELFF
TRBJ2-1 | TRBV19 | CASSIGQAFLNEQFF
TRBJ2-1 | TRBV27 | CASSEQGIEQFF
TRBJ1-5 | TRBV28 | CASGGTGGHQPQHF
TRBJ1-2 | TRBV30 | CAWTAGQGLYGGYTF
TRBJ1-5 | TRBV6-2/TRBV6-3 | CASSRDRGDQPQHF
TRBJ1-2 | TRBV27 | CASSWVGQGRENYGYTF
TRBJ1-2 | TRBV10-3 | CAISEPGHSNYGYTF
TRBJ2-7 | TRBV4-3 | CASSQVGAYEQYF
TRBJ1-6 | TRBV28 | CASRRGGSNSPLHF
TRBJ2-7 | TRBV29-1 | CSVGGTGGYEQYF
TRBJ1-6 | TRBV30 | CAVTSRQYNSPLHF
TRBJ1-1 | TRBV9 | CASTSRAENTEAFF
TRBJ1-6 | TRBV10-3 | CAVQGSGNNSPLHF
TRBJ2-7 | TRBV19 | CASSDPRGVLYEQYF